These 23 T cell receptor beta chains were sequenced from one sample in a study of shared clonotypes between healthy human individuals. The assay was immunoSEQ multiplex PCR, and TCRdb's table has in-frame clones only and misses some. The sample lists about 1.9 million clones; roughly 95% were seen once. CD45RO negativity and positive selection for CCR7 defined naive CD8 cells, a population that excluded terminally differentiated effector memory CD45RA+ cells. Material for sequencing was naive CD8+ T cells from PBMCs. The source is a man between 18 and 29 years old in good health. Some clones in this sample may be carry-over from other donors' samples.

The CDR3 reads CASSLEVLGIRTEAFF. CDR3 nucleotide sequence: TGCGCCAGCAGCTTGGAAGTTTTGGGGATCCGGACTGAAGCTTTCTTT. The chain combines TRBV5-1 with TRBJ1-1; D is unclear. Germline V lookup: CDR1 SGHRS, CDR2 YFSETQ. Trimming cost V 0 bases and J 5 bases, with 17 bases left between them. The CDR3 has 16 amino acids.

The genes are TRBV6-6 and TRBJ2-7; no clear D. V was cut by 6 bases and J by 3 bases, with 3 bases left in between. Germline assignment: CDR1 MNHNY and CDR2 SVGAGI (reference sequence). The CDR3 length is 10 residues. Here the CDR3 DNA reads TGTGCCAGCAGAGACTACGAGCAGTACTTC. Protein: CASRDYEQYF.

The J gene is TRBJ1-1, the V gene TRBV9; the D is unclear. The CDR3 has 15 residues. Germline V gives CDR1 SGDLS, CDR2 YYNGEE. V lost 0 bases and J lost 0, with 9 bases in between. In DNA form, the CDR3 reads TGTGCCAGCAGCGTAGTCACGAATCTGAACACTGAAGCTTTCTTT. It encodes CASSVVTNLNTEAFF.

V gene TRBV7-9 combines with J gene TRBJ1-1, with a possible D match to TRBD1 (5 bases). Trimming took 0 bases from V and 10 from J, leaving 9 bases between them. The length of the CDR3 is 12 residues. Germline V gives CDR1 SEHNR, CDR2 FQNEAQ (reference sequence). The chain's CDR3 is CASSLAQGLAFF. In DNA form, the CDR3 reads TGTGCCAGCAGCTTAGCCCAGGGCTTAGCTTTCTTT. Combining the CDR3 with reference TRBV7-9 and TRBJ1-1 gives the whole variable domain DTGVSQNPRHKITKRGQNVTFRCDPISEHNRLYWYRQTLGQGPEFLTYFQNEAQLEKSRLLSDRFSAERPKGSFSTLEIQRTEQGDSAMYLCASSLAQGLAFFGQGTRLTVV.

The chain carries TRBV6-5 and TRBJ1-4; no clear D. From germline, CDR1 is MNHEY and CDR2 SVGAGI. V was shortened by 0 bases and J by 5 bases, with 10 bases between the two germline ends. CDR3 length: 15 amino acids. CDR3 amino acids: CASSYSNRPNEKLFF. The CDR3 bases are TGTGCCAGCAGTTACTCGAACAGACCGAATGAAAAACTGTTTTTT.

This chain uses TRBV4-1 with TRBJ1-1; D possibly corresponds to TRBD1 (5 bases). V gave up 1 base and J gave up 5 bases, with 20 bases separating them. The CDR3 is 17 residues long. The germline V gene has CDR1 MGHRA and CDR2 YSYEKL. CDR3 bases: TGCGCCAGCAGCCAAGTGTCGGGCGGGGCAGGGCTGACTGAAGCTTTCTTT. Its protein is CASSQVSGGAGLTEAFF.

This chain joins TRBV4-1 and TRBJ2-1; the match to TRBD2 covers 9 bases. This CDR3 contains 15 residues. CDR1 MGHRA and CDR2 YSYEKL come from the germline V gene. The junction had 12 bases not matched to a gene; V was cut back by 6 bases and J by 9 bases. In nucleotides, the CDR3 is TGCGCCAGCAGAACCGGGCGGGGGGGATTGGGTGAGCAGTTCTTC. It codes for CASRTGRGGLGEQFF.

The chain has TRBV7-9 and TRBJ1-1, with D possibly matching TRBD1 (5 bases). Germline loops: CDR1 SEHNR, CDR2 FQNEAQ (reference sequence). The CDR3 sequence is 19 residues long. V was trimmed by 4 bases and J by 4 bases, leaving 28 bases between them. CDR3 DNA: TGTGCCAGCAGCTCATCAGGAGGGGTGAGTCCTACGATCCTCACTGAAGCTTTCTTT. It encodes CASSSSGGVSPTILTEAFF.

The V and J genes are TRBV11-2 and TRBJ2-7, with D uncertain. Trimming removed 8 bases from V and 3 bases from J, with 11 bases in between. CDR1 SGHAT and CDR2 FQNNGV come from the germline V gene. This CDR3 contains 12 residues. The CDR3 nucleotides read TGTGCCAGCGCCGGCGAACTCTACGAGCAGTACTTC. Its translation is CASAGELYEQYF.

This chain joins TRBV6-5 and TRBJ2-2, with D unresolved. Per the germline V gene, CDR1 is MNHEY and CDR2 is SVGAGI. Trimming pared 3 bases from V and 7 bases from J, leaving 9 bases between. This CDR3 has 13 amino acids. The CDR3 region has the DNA TGTGCCAGCAGTTATGTGGGAAGCGGGGAGCTGTTTTTT. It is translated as CASSYVGSGELFF.

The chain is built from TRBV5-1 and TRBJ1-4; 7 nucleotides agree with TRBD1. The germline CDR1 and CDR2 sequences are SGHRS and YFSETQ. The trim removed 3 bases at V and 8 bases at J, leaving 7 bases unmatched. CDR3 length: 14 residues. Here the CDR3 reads CASSSDRMDEKLFF. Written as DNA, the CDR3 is TGCGCCAGCAGCTCGGACAGGATGGACGAAAAACTGTTTTTT.

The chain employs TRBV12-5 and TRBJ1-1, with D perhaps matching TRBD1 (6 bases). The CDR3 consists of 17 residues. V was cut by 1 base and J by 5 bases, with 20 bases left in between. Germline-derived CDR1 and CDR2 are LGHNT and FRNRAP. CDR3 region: CASGLALPQGTVTEAFF. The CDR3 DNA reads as TGTGCTAGTGGTTTGGCCCTACCACAGGGAACGGTAACTGAAGCTTTCTTT. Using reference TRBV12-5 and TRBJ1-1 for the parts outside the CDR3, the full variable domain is DARVTQTPRHKVTEMGQEVTMRCQPILGHNTVFWYRQTMMQGLELLAYFRNRAPLDDSGMPKDRFSAEMPDATLATLKIQPSEPRDSAVYFCASGLALPQGTVTEAFFGQGTRLTVV.

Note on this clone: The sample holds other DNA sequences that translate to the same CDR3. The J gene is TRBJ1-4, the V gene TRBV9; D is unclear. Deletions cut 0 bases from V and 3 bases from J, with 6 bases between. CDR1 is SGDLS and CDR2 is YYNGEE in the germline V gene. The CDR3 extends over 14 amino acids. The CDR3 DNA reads TGTGCCAGCAGCGTAGGCCAGGCTAATGAAAAACTGTTTTTT. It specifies CASSVGQANEKLFF.

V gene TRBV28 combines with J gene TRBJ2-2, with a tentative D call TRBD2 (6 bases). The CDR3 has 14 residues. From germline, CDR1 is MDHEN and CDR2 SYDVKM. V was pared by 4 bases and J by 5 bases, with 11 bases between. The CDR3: CASSSLEGTGELFF. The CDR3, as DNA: TGTGCCAGCAGTTCCCTGGAGGGGACCGGGGAGCTGTTTTTT.

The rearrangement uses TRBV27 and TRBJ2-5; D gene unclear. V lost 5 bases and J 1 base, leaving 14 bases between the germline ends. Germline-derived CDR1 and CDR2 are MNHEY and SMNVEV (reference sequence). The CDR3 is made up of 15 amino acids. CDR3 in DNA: TGTGCCAGCAGTATAGACTGGGATACCCAAGAGACCCAGTACTTC. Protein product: CASSIDWDTQETQYF.

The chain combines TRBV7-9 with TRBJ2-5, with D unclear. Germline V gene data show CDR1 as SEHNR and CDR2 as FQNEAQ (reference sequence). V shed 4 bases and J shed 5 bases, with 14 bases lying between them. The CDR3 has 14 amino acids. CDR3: CASSSPWAGETQYF. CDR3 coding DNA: TGTGCCAGCAGCTCCCCTTGGGCCGGGGAGACCCAGTACTTC.

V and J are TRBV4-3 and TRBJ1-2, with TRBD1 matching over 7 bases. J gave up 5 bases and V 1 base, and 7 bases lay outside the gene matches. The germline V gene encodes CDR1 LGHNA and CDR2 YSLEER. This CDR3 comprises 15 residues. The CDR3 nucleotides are TGCGCCAGCAGCCAAGGACAAGACAGGGTTTATGGCTACACCTTC. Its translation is CASSQGQDRVYGYTF.

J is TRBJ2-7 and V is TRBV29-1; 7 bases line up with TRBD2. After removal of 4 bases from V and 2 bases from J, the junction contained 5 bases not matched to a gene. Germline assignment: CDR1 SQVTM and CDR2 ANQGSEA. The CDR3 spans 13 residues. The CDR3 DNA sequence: TGCAGCGTTGCGGGGGAGGGTCCCTACGAGCAGTACTTC. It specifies CSVAGEGPYEQYF.

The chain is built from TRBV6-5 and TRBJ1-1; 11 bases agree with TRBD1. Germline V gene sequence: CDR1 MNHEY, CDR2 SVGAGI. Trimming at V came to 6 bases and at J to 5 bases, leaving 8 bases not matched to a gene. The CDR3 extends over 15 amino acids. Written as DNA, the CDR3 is TGTGCCAGCAGGGCGGACAGGGGGCCTGGGACTGAAGCTTTCTTT. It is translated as CASRADRGPGTEAFF.

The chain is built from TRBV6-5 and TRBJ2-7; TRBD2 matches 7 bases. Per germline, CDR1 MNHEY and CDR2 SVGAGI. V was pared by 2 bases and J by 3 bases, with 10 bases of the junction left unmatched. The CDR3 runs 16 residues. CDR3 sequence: CASSYASQGGSYEQYF. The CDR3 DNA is TGTGCCAGCAGTTACGCCTCCCAAGGCGGGAGCTACGAGCAGTACTTC.

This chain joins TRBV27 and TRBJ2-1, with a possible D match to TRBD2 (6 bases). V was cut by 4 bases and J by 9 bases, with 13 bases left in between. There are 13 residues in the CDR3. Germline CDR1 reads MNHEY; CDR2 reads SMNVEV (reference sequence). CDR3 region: CASSSRLGPEQFF. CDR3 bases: TGTGCCAGCAGTTCTAGACTAGGTCCTGAGCAGTTCTTC.

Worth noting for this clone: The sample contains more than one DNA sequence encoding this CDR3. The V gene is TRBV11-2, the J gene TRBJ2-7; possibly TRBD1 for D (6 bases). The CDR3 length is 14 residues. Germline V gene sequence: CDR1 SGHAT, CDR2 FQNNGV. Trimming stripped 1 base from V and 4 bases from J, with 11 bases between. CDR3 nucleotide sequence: TGTGCCAGCAGCTTAGGTTTGGGGACATACGAGCAGTACTTC. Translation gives CASSLGLGTYEQYF.

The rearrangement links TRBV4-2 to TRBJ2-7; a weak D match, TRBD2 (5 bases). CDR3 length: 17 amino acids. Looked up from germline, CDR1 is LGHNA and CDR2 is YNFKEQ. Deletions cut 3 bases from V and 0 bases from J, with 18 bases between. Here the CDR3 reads CASSHASLGTSSYEQYF. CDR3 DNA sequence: TGTGCCAGCAGCCACGCCTCCCTAGGAACTAGCTCCTACGAGCAGTACTTC.